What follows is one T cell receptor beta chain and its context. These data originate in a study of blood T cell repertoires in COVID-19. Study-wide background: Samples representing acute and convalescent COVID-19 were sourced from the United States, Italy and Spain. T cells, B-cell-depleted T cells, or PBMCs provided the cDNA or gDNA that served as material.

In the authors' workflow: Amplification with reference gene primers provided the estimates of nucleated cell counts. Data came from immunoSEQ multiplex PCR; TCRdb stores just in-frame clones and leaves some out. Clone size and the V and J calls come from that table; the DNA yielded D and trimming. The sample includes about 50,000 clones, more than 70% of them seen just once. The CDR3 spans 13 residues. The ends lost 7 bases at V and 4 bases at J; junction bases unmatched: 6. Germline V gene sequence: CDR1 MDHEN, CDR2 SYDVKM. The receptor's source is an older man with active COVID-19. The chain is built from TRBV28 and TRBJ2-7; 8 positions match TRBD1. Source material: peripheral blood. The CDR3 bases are TGTGCCAGCAAGGCAGGGGGCTCATACGAGCAGTACTTC. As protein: CASKAGGSYEQYF. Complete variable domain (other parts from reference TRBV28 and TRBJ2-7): DVKVTQSSRYLVKRTGEKVFLECVQDMDHENMFWYRQDPGLGLRLIYFSYDVKMKEKGDIPEGYSVSREKKERFSLILESASTNQTSMYLCASKAGGSYEQYFGPGTRLTVT.